Listed below are T cell receptor beta chains from one sample, sequenced in a study of T cell responses to AZD1222 COVID-19 vaccine. Sequencing was performed with immunoSEQ multiplex PCR; in TCRdb, only in-frame clones are kept and a portion is missing. The table lists some 120,000 clones, 90% to 95% of them singletons. This sample comprised peripheral blood, obtained on day 0 of AZD1222 vaccination. These receptor sequences come from an adult in good health. Both conserved end residues are part of each CDR3. A D gene is named only where the DNA matches it firmly. Clone size appears in some rows only: once, few, many, or a class for an expanded clone.

>.|TRBJ1-5|TRBV21-1|.
TGTGCCAGCAGCAAAGGGCGGGACGCGCATTTT
CASSKGRDAHF
>.|TRBJ1-5|TRBV19|TRBD1
TGTGCCAGTACCGCCCACAGGGGAAGCAATCAGCCCCAGCATTTT
CASTAHRGSNQPQHF
>.|TRBJ2-7|TRBV11-2|TRBD2
TGTGCCAGCATCCTACGCTCTGGACTAGCGGGTTCCTACGAGCAGTACTTC
CASILRSGLAGSYEQYF
>.|TRBJ1-5|TRBV28|.
TGTGCCAGCAGTTTGCCAGCCTGGGATCAGCCCCAGCATTTT
CASSLPAWDQPQHF
>once|TRBJ1-3|TRBV7-2|.
TGTGCCAGCAGCCGTAGGGACGGATTCTCTGGAAACACCATATATTTT
CASSRRDGFSGNTIYF
>.|TRBJ2-7|TRBV13|TRBD1
TGTGCCAGCAGCGACTTTAGAATAGACAGGGGGAGTTTCGAGCAGTACTTC
CASSDFRIDRGSFEQYF
>.|TRBJ1-1|TRBV15|.
TGTGCCACGGGGTTCAGGAACACTGAAGCTTTCTTT
CATGFRNTEAFF
>once|TRBJ2-5|TRBV4-2|.
TGTGCCAGCAGCCAAACCCCAGGGTACGTAGACGTCCGTGAGACCCAGTACTTC
CASSQTPGYVDVRETQYF
>.|TRBJ2-7|TRBV11-2|.
TGTGCCAGCAGCTGGCCTAGGGGATCCTCCTACGAGCAGTACTTC
CASSWPRGSSYEQYF
>once|TRBJ1-5|TRBV30|.
TGTGCCTGGAGGGGACGGCTAAATCAGCCCCAGCATTTT
CAWRGRLNQPQHF
>.|TRBJ2-7|TRBV7-9|.
TGTGCCAGCACCCTTAGTACTCTGGAGCAGTACTTC
CASTLSTLEQYF
>once|TRBJ2-2|TRBV5-1|TRBD2
TGCGCCAGCAGCGGGCGACTAGCGGGATTAAACACCGGGGAGCTGTTTTTT
CASSGRLAGLNTGELFF
>many|TRBJ2-6|TRBV6-4|.
TGTGCCAGCAGTGAGAGTTCAGGGGCCAACGTCCTGACTTTC
CASSESSGANVLTF
>.|TRBJ1-2|TRBV18|.
TGTGCCAGCTCACCACAGGATGACCTCGGAAACTATGGCTACACCTTC
CASSPQDDLGNYGYTF
>.|TRBJ2-1|TRBV7-2|.
TGTGCCAGCAGCCTGGGGGCTCGGATCCCGTTCTTC
CASSLGARIPFF
>.|TRBJ1-3|TRBV28|TRBD1
TGTGCCAGCAGTTCGCAGGACAGGGGGATTCTCTCTGGAAACACCATATATTTT
CASSSQDRGILSGNTIYF
>.|TRBJ1-2|TRBV28|.
TGTGCCAGCGGGCTTACAGGACTTTATCGTGGCTACACCTTC
CASGLTGLYRGYTF
>.|TRBJ2-6|TRBV12-3/TRBV12-4|.
TGTGCCAGCAGCCGACCTCCGGCCAACGTCCTGACTTTC
CASSRPPANVLTF
>few|TRBJ2-1|TRBV3-1/TRBV3-2|.
TGTGCCAGCAGCCAAGGTACCGGCCCGCGCGGGGAGCAGTTCTTC
CASSQGTGPRGEQFF
>.|TRBJ1-2|TRBV19|.
TGTGCCAGTAGTATGGAAGCAGGGGACCACTATGGCTACACCTTC
CASSMEAGDHYGYTF
>few|TRBJ1-5|TRBV6-9|.
TGTGCCAGCCGGGACCGGTCGTGCGGGCCCCAGCATTTT
CASRDRSCGPQHF
>.|TRBJ2-7|TRBV27|.
TGTGCCAGCCAACCCCAGGACCGGGACGAGCAGTACTTC
CASQPQDRDEQYF
>.|TRBJ2-3|TRBV24-1|TRBD2
TGTGCCACCAGTGATCCGTCGGGGGGGCGAGATACGCAGTATTTT
CATSDPSGGRDTQYF
>.|TRBJ1-4|TRBV18|TRBD1
TGTGCCAGCTCACCAGGGACAGATGAAAAACTGTTTTTT
CASSPGTDEKLFF
>.|TRBJ2-7|TRBV14|TRBD2
TGTGCCAGCAGCCCTTTAGCGGGAGGTAGAAACGAGCAGTACTTC
CASSPLAGGRNEQYF
>.|TRBJ1-1|TRBV9|.
TGTGCCAGCAGAGTCGGACCAGGGACTGAAGCTTTCTTT
CASRVGPGTEAFF
>.|TRBJ1-1|TRBV9|TRBD1
TGTGCCAGCAGCCCGTACAGGGGGCTCAGCACTGAAGCTTTCTTT
CASSPYRGLSTEAFF
>.|TRBJ1-5|TRBV20-1|TRBD1
TGCAGTGCTAGTGCGCCCGACAGGGGGAATCAGCCCCAGCATTTT
CSASAPDRGNQPQHF
>.|TRBJ2-7|TRBV30|.
TGTGCCTGGAGTGGACGGAGCTACGAGCAGTACTTC
CAWSGRSYEQYF
>.|TRBJ2-2|TRBV6-2/TRBV6-3|TRBD2
TGTGCCAGCAGTTACGCGACTAGCGGGAGACACACCGGGGAGCTGTTTTTT
CASSYATSGRHTGELFF
>.|TRBJ2-7|TRBV4-1|.
TGCGCCAGCAGCGAGACTAGTTACGAGCAGTACTTC
CASSETSYEQYF
>.|TRBJ1-6|TRBV30|.
TGTGCCTGGAGTGAAGTTTCACCCCTCCACTTT
CAWSEVSPLHF
>.|TRBJ1-2|TRBV30|.
TGTGCCTGGAGAACCGGGACACCCAAAACACCCACCTTC
CAWRTGTPKTPTF
>once|TRBJ2-2|TRBV19|.
TGTGCCAGTAGTACAGACAGACTGACCGGGGAGCTGTTTTTT
CASSTDRLTGELFF
>.|TRBJ2-7|TRBV7-9|.
TGTGCCAGCAGCTTGACGCTCCACGAGCAGTACTTC
CASSLTLHEQYF
>.|TRBJ1-4|TRBV7-3|TRBD1
TGTGCCAGCAGCCCAACAGGGGAAACTAATGAAAAACTGTTTTTT
CASSPTGETNEKLFF
>.|TRBJ1-2|TRBV2|.
TGTGCCAGCGGGACACCCATCAACTATGGCTACACCTTC
CASGTPINYGYTF
>.|TRBJ2-1|TRBV5-1|.
TGCGCCAGCAGCTTCTTGGACAATGAGCAGTTCTTC
CASSFLDNEQFF
>.|TRBJ2-1|TRBV11-2|TRBD2
TGTGCCAGCAGCCTCACCGGCGGGAGGTCGTCGGAGCAGTTCTTC
CASSLTGGRSSEQFF
>.|TRBJ2-7|TRBV11-2|.
TGTGCCAGCAGCTTAGTAGGCTGGCTCATGGCGAGCGAGCAGTACTTC
CASSLVGWLMASEQYF
>few|TRBJ1-5|TRBV19|.
TGTGCCAGTAGTATTCTCCGGGAGGGGCGGGGGCAGCCCCAGCATTTT
CASSILREGRGQPQHF